This T cell receptor beta chain emerged from a study of Graves' ophthalmopathy and Graves' hyperthyroidism. Findings and caveats of the study: Blood also carried most expanded thyroid clonotypes exceeding 0.001 frequency.

As diagnostic evidence, clinical symptoms, serum thyroxine, TRAb, thyroid ultrasound and orbital computed tomography were relied upon. The CDR3 has 16 amino acids. From germline, CDR1 is MNHEY and CDR2 SVGEGT. The V gene end was trimmed by 2 bases and the J gene end by 5 bases; junction bases not matched to a gene: 11. This clonotype was seen many times. Antigen specificity is unknown. Amplified material comprised TCR beta CDR3 regions derived from RNA transcripts. HTBI primers were used in a first-round RT-PCR, which preceded a second-round multiplex PCR. TCRdb used MiXCR to reprocess the multiplex PCR reads, holding one entry per CDR3 protein. The sample includes 350,000 to 450,000 distinct CDR3 sequences, around 18% seen only once; the top ten take 1.6%.

This receptor was identified in a woman between 18 and 29 years old with Graves' ophthalmopathy. Specimen: peripheral blood. J is TRBJ2-7 and V is TRBV6-2 or TRBV6-3, with 8 bases identical to TRBD1. In nucleotides, the CDR3 is TGTGCCAGCAGTTACAGAGGACAGGGAGGTAGCCACGAGCAGTACTTC. As protein: CASSYRGQGGSHEQYF.